The TCR beta chain under discussion was sequenced for a study of CD4 and CD8 cells across lung adenocarcinoma regions. TCRdb redid the calling of the PCR reads with MiXCR, one entry per CDR3 protein. In the table there are tens of thousands of distinct CDR3 sequences, 52% of which are singletons. CDR1 and CDR2 (germline): ENHRY, SYGVKD. The CDR3 consists of 15 residues. A note on this clonotype: A junction boundary mismatches the germline segment, possibly from a read error.

This sequence originates from a male donor with lung adenocarcinoma. The CD4 and CD8 labels of this study may be unreliable. This chain uses TRBV10-3 with TRBJ2-3; either TRBD1 or TRBD2 may fit D (5 bases each). The sample was CD4+ T cells from the center of a lung tumor. CDR3 sequence reads: CGRGSGLVGTDTQYF. DNA for the CDR3: TGTGGCCGCGGCTCGGGGCTGGTCGGCACAGACACGCAGTACTTT.